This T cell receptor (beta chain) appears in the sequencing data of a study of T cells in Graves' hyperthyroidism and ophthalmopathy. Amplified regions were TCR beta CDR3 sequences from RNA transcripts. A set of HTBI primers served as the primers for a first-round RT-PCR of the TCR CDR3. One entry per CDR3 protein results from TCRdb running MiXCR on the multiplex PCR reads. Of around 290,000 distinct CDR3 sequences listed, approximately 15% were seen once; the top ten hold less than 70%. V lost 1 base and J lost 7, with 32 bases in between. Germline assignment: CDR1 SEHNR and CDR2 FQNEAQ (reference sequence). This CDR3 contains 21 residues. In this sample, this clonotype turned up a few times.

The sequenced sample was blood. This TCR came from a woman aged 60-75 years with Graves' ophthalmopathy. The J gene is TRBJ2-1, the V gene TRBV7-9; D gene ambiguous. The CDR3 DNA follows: TGTGCCAGCAGCTTAGTTTCTGTAATGTTGAGGACCCGCCTTAATGAGAATGAGCAGTTCTTC. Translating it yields CASSLVSVMLRTRLNENEQFF.